These 24 T cell receptor beta chains came from one sample sequenced in a study of PD-1 blockade in classical Hodgkin lymphoma. Exposure to brentuximab vedotin varied, and each patient had relapsed following autologous stem cell transplantation. Only in-frame clones appear in the TCRdb table, and some are missing; sequencing was by immunoSEQ multiplex PCR. The top ten hold approximately 8.7% of the sample, which has about 40,000 clones, more than 75% seen once. Source: peripheral blood mononuclear cells (PBMCs), taken at baseline. The receptors were gathered from a human donor with classical Hodgkin lymphoma.

This rearrangement joins TRBV5-4 to TRBJ2-2; 7 bases match TRBD2. CDR1 and CDR2 from the germline V gene are SGHNT and YYREEE (reference sequence). The CDR3 consists of 16 residues. V was clipped by 4 bases and J by 4 bases; unmatched bases: 10. CDR3 in amino acids: CASSSGTLYSTGELFF. CDR3 in DNA: TGTGCCAGCAGCAGCGGGACCCTGTATTCCACCGGGGAGCTGTTTTTT.

This chain joins TRBV11-2 and TRBJ1-1; D not certain. Germline loops: CDR1 SGHAT, CDR2 FQNNGV. Trimming removed 3 bases from V and 3 bases from J, with 11 bases in between. The CDR3 sequence is 14 residues long. The CDR3 nucleotides are TGTGCCAGCAGCTTGATCTTTGGGGACACTGAAGCTTTCTTT. Translated: CASSLIFGDTEAFF.

The rearrangement links TRBV28 to TRBJ1-1, with no clear D. Germline CDR1 reads MDHEN; CDR2 reads SYDVKM. This CDR3 comprises 12 residues. Trimming shortened V by 3 bases and J by 5 bases, and 7 bases separated the two germline ends. The CDR3 bases are TGTGCCAGCAGTTTTACAGAGACTGAAGCTTTCTTT. This sequence encodes CASSFTETEAFF. The variable domain in full, with the rest retrieved from reference TRBV28 and TRBJ1-1, is DVKVTQSSRYLVKRTGEKVFLECVQDMDHENMFWYRQDPGLGLRLIYFSYDVKMKEKGDIPEGYSVSREKKERFSLILESASTNQTSMYLCASSFTETEAFFGQGTRLTVV.

This chain links TRBV11-2 with TRBJ2-3; TRBD2 agrees at 8 bases. Trimming cost V 2 bases and J 8 bases; bases outside gene matches: 15. CDR1 SGHAT and CDR2 FQNNGV come from the germline V gene. The CDR3 runs 17 residues. This CDR3 reads CASSLHVVADAGGTQYF. The DNA for the CDR3 is TGTGCCAGCAGCTTACACGTGGTAGCGGATGCGGGGGGTACGCAGTATTTT.

The chain employs TRBV18 and TRBJ2-5, with D unresolved. Germline V gene lookup returns CDR1 KGHSH and CDR2 LQKENI. CDR3 length: 13 residues. Between the trimmed V and J ends, which lost 4 bases and 2 bases, there was a span of 8 bases. The CDR3 sequence is CASSLYGQETQYF. The CDR3 region has the DNA TGTGCCAGCTCACTATACGGACAAGAGACCCAGTACTTC.

This clone came up once. This sequence joins TRBV6-5 and TRBJ1-1; 7 bases line up with TRBD1. The J segment lost 5 bases and the V segment lost 5 bases, leaving 5 bases of the junction unmatched. CDR1 is MNHEY and CDR2 is SVGAGI in the germline V gene. There are 13 residues in the CDR3. This CDR3 reads CASSPQGTTEAFF. Written as DNA, the CDR3 is TGTGCCAGCAGTCCACAGGGGACTACTGAAGCTTTCTTT.

The rearrangement links TRBV7-9 to TRBJ2-2; D unclear. The CDR3 has 14 residues. Germline V gene sequence: CDR1 SEHNR, CDR2 FQNEAQ (reference sequence). With 1 base removed from V and 5 bases from J, the gap between germline ends came to 8 bases. The CDR3 DNA sequence: TGTGCCAGCAGCTTAGAGTGGAGTACCGGGGAGCTGTTTTTT. The encoded protein is CASSLEWSTGELFF.

V gene TRBV9 combines with J gene TRBJ2-7, with 10 positions matching TRBD2. Trimming took 0 bases from V and 5 from J; bases not matched to a gene: 5. The germline gives CDR1 SGDLS, CDR2 YYNGEE. The CDR3 runs to 15 residues. DNA for the CDR3: TGTGCCAGCAGCGTAGGGCTAGCGGGAGCCGACGAGCAGTACTTC. Translation: CASSVGLAGADEQYF.

The chain uses TRBV6-5 and TRBJ1-2; possibly TRBD1 for D (5 bases). Per germline, CDR1 MNHEY and CDR2 SVGAGI. The CDR3 loop spans 12 amino acids. Between the trimmed V and J ends, which lost 5 bases and 2 bases, there was a span of 6 bases. The CDR3 sequence is CASSGANYGYTF. DNA of the CDR3: TGTGCCAGCAGTGGGGCCAACTATGGCTACACCTTC.

V usage is TRBV10-3 and J usage is TRBJ1-6; TRBD1 might be the D (5 bases). V lost 8 bases and J 14 bases, leaving 19 bases between the germline ends. The length of the CDR3 is 13 residues. Germline V CDR1 and CDR2: ENHRY, SYGVKD. The CDR3: CAIGDGRGTTLHF. The CDR3 DNA sequence: TGTGCCATCGGGGACGGGAGGGGCACGACCCTCCACTTT.

The sample holds one count of this clone. V gene TRBV28 combines with J gene TRBJ2-2; 8 nucleotides match TRBD1. CDR1 and CDR2 (germline): MDHEN, SYDVKM. V gave up 6 bases and J gave up 4 bases; unmatched junction bases: 7. The CDR3 spans 15 residues. In DNA form, the CDR3 reads TGTGCCAGCAGAACGACAGGGGCGGGCACCGGGGAGCTGTTTTTT. It is translated as CASRTTGAGTGELFF.

The chain carries TRBV25-1 and TRBJ2-2; D may be TRBD2 (6 bases). V was trimmed by 6 bases and J by 6 bases, leaving 11 bases between them. CDR1 MGHDK and CDR2 SYGVNS come from the germline V gene. This CDR3 has 13 amino acids. CDR3 in DNA: TGTGCCAGCAGGGCCAGGGAGGCCGGGGAGCTGTTTTTT. Translated, it gives CASRAREAGELFF.

The chain has TRBV10-2 and TRBJ1-2, with D possibly matching TRBD1 (6 bases). The V gene's germline CDR1 is WSHSY and CDR2 SAAADI. The CDR3 contains 14 residues. Trimming removed 10 bases at V and 3 bases at J, with 18 bases between. The CDR3 is CATEGGAGDYGYTF. The CDR3 DNA follows: TGCGCCACCGAAGGGGGAGCAGGGGACTATGGCTACACCTTC.

This rearrangement joins TRBV7-3 to TRBJ2-5; D possibly corresponds to TRBD1 (5 bases). Trimming took off 3 bases at V and 2 bases at J, with 10 bases between the two ends. Looked up from germline, CDR1 is SGHTA and CDR2 is FQGTGA. The CDR3 extends over 14 amino acids. CDR3 amino acids: CASSFTTGQETQYF. Written as DNA, the CDR3 is TGTGCCAGCAGCTTCACTACAGGACAAGAGACCCAGTACTTC. Full variable domain (missing parts from reference TRBV7-3 and TRBJ2-5): GAGVSQTPSNKVTEKGKYVELRCDPISGHTALYWYRQSLGQGPEFLIYFQGTGAADDSGLPNDRFFAVRPEGSVSTLKIQRTERGDSAVYLCASSFTTGQETQYFGPGTRLLVL.

V and J are TRBV5-6 and TRBJ1-1, with 8 bases aligning to TRBD1. After removal of 4 bases from V and 4 bases from J, the junction contained 12 bases not matched to a gene. Germline V gene sequence: CDR1 SGHDT, CDR2 YYEEEE. The CDR3 has 16 residues. The chain's CDR3 is CASSASGTGYTTEAFF. The DNA of the CDR3 is TGTGCCAGCAGCGCTTCCGGGACAGGCTATACCACTGAAGCTTTCTTT.

This chain connects TRBV7-9 to TRBJ2-3; maybe TRBD2 (6 bases). From germline, CDR1 is SEHNR and CDR2 FQNEAQ (reference sequence). V lost 5 bases to trimming and J lost 0 bases, with 21 bases between them. This CDR3 region has 18 residues. CDR3 region: CASSLRSLLAPSTDTQYF. The CDR3 nucleotides read TGTGCCAGCAGCCTCAGGTCCCTTCTAGCGCCAAGCACAGATACGCAGTATTTT.

This clone has only a few counts. The chain uses TRBV7-9 and TRBJ2-3; D is unclear. This CDR3 is built from 13 residues. Between the trimmed V and J ends, which lost 5 bases and 6 bases, there was a span of 12 bases. CDR1 and CDR2 (germline): SEHNR, FQNEAQ (reference sequence). This CDR3 is CASSAWTDDTQYF. In nucleotides, the CDR3 is TGTGCCAGCAGCGCCTGGACGGATGATACGCAGTATTTT.

The rearrangement links TRBV7-3 to TRBJ2-1; 9 positions agree with TRBD2. The CDR3 extends over 13 amino acids. CDR1 and CDR2 (germline): SGHTA, FQGTGA. Trimming at V came to 8 bases and at J to 6 bases, leaving 5 bases not matched to a gene. The CDR3 spells CASRPSGANEQFF. Here the CDR3 DNA reads TGTGCCAGCCGACCTAGCGGGGCCAATGAGCAGTTCTTC. Full variable domain (rest looked up from reference TRBV7-3 and TRBJ2-1): GAGVSQTPSNKVTEKGKYVELRCDPISGHTALYWYRQSLGQGPEFLIYFQGTGAADDSGLPNDRFFAVRPEGSVSTLKIQRTERGDSAVYLCASRPSGANEQFFGPGTRLTVL.

The chain has TRBV11-2 and TRBJ2-5, with D perhaps matching TRBD1 or TRBD2 (6 bases each). Trimming shortened V by 1 base and J by 1 base, and 7 bases separated the two germline ends. Germline V gene sequence: CDR1 SGHAT, CDR2 FQNNGV. The CDR3 covers 14 residues. This chain's CDR3 is CASSLGGAQETQYF. The CDR3 coding sequence is TGTGCCAGCAGCTTAGGGGGGGCCCAAGAGACCCAGTACTTC.

This clone has a handful of counts. V is TRBV27 and J is TRBJ1-2; no reliable D call. This CDR3 spans 14 amino acids. Per the germline V gene, CDR1 is MNHEY and CDR2 is SMNVEV (reference sequence). Trimming removed 9 bases at V and 0 bases at J, with 14 bases between. The CDR3 DNA follows: TGTGCCAGTCTTGGGATAGGTCCTAACTATGGCTACACCTTC. Its protein product is CASLGIGPNYGYTF.

The chain is built from TRBV5-6 and TRBJ1-5, with a possible D match to TRBD1 (6 bases). Trimming removed 4 bases at V and 3 bases at J, with 14 bases between. This CDR3 is 15 amino acids long. The germline V gene has CDR1 SGHDT and CDR2 YYEEEE. CDR3 DNA: TGTGCCAGCAGCGCGATGACAGGAATCAATCAGCCCCAGCATTTT. This sequence encodes CASSAMTGINQPQHF. The full variable domain, in which reference TRBV5-6 and TRBJ1-5 provide the parts outside the CDR3, is DAGVTQSPTHLIKTRGQQVTLRCSPKSGHDTVSWYQQALGQGPQFIFQYYEEEERQRGNFPDRFSGHQFPNYSSELNVNALLLGDSALYLCASSAMTGINQPQHFGDGTRLSIL.

V gene TRBV28 combines with J gene TRBJ1-1; 7 bases line up with TRBD1. CDR3 length: 15 residues. Looked up from germline, CDR1 is MDHEN and CDR2 is SYDVKM. Unmatched junction bases numbered 9, after V lost 5 bases and J lost 3 bases. The CDR3 DNA sequence: TGTGCCAGCAGTCCAGAGGGACAGATTGACACTGAAGCTTTCTTT. Translation gives CASSPEGQIDTEAFF.

The chain links TRBV11-2 to TRBJ2-1; 10 bases are a match to TRBD2. The CDR3 spans 17 residues. Germline CDR1 is SGHAT and CDR2 is FQNNGV. Unmatched junction bases numbered 10, after V lost 5 bases and J lost 3 bases. The CDR3 nucleotides are TGTGCCAGCAGCCCCACCCTAGCGGGAGTTTACTACAATGAGCAGTTCTTC. Encoded protein: CASSPTLAGVYYNEQFF.

This chain joins TRBV4-1 and TRBJ2-1; the match to TRBD2 covers 7 bases. Trimming cost V 1 base and J 9 bases; bases outside gene matches: 9. Germline CDR1 reads MGHRA; CDR2 reads YSYEKL. The CDR3 has 15 amino acids. CDR3 nucleotides: TGCGCCAGCAGCCAAGCTGCCGTTTCTAGCGGTGAGCAGTTCTTC. Amino acids: CASSQAAVSSGEQFF.